This T cell receptor (beta chain) came from a study of blood T cell repertoires in COVID-19. Study-level information: PBMCs, B-cell-depleted T cells, or T cells were the source of the cDNA or gDNA that made up the material.

Participant reports of clinical history set cohort assignment. The V gene end was trimmed by 4 bases and the J gene end by 2 bases; junction bases not matched to a gene: 11. The CDR3 extends over 17 amino acids. Germline values: CDR1 SGDLS, CDR2 YYNGEE. In the original analysis: Quantification of nucleated cells was approximated via reference gene primer amplification. Sequencing used immunoSEQ multiplex PCR; TCRdb keeps in-frame clones, though not all of them. V and J calls plus clone size are reproduced from that table; the DNA served to infer D and trimming. The sample lists roughly 360,000 clones, roughly 87% occurring once.

This TCR was recovered from a woman in her forties or fifties who had recovered from COVID-19. V usage is TRBV9 and J usage is TRBJ1-4; 7 bases are a match to TRBD1. Sample: PBMCs or T cells enriched from blood (not recorded which). The CDR3 spells CASSPHGQGGTNEKLFF. The CDR3 bases are TGTGCCAGCAGCCCCCATGGGCAGGGGGGCACTAATGAAAAACTGTTTTTT.